The 14 T cell receptor beta chains listed next were all sequenced from one sample in a study of blood T cells in healthy people across ages. Together with a sample-barcoded 5' primer, a J-beta primer mix was included in a second PCR lasting about 7 to 11 cycles. TCRdb independently ran MiXCR on the 5' RACE reads; one entry per CDR3 protein. The sample carries about 290,000 distinct CDR3 sequences, roughly 29% recorded once. Sequencing used blood. The receptors stem from an older woman in good health.

This clonotype appeared a few times. This sequence joins TRBV18 and TRBJ2-4, with 8 bases lining up with TRBD1. Unmatched junction bases numbered 0, after V lost 2 bases and J lost 0 bases. Germline values: CDR1 KGHSH, CDR2 LQKENI. This CDR3 is 15 amino acids long. The CDR3 sequence: CASSPDRGAKNIQYF. The CDR3 region has the DNA TGTGCCAGCTCACCAGACAGGGGAGCCAAAAACATTCAGTACTTC.

This clonotype has only a few counts. V is TRBV20-1 and J is TRBJ2-1; 7 bases align to TRBD2. The CDR3 is 15 amino acids. Germline loops: CDR1 DFQATT, CDR2 SNEGSKA (reference sequence). V dropped 7 bases and J dropped 5; count of bases not matched to a gene: 14. CDR3 nucleotide sequence: TGCAGTGGTAGCCTAGGGAGGGGAAGTAACAATGAGCAGTTCTTC. Translating it yields CSGSLGRGSNNEQFF.

In the case of this clonotype: The junction differs from germline at one of its ends, possibly a read error. The chain combines TRBV12-3 or TRBV12-4 with TRBJ1-6; no definite D call. The CDR3 length is 14 residues. CDR3 coding DNA: TGTGCCAGCAGTCCAAGCTCCTATAATTCACCCCTCCGCTTT. As protein: CASSPSSYNSPLRF.

The chain combines TRBV6-2 or TRBV6-3 with TRBJ2-3, with D possibly being TRBD1 or TRBD2 (6 bases each). The germline V gene encodes CDR1 MNHEY and CDR2 SVGEGT. The CDR3 runs 16 residues. Trimming cost V 4 bases and J 0 bases, with 14 bases left between them. This CDR3 is CASSSGRGGSTDTQYF. The CDR3 coding sequence is TGTGCCAGCAGTTCAGGCAGGGGAGGTAGCACAGATACGCAGTATTTT.

This CDR3 reads CASLGGSQGETQYF. CDR3 in DNA: TGTGCCAGCCTTGGCGGGAGCCAGGGAGAGACCCAGTACTTC. J is TRBJ2-5 and V is TRBV6-2 or TRBV6-3, with 7 bases lining up with TRBD2. The CDR3 covers 14 residues. Germline CDR1 reads MNHEY; CDR2 reads SVGEGT. The V and J ends lost 8 bases and 4 bases, in that order; junction bases with no gene match: 10.

The chain employs TRBV12-3 or TRBV12-4 and TRBJ1-3; D unclear. This CDR3 contains 11 residues. The germline V and J ends were trimmed by 2 bases and 7 bases, with 3 bases remaining between them. The CDR3 spells CASSLKNTIYF. In nucleotides, the CDR3 is TGTGCCAGCAGTTTAAAGAACACCATATATTTT.

This chain links TRBV7-8 with TRBJ2-1; D is perhaps TRBD2 (5 bases). The germline CDR1 and CDR2 sequences are SGHVS and FQNEAQ. The V and J ends lost 2 bases and 5 bases respectively, with 13 bases between them. This CDR3 spans 15 amino acids. CDR3 region: CASSLMDSRDNEQFF. DNA of the CDR3: TGTGCCAGCAGCTTAATGGACTCGAGAGACAATGAGCAGTTCTTC.

The V call is TRBV6-2 or TRBV6-3, the J call TRBJ2-5; D perhaps matches TRBD1 (5 bases). The germline gives CDR1 MNHEY, CDR2 SVGEGT. Trimming left V 0 bases short and J 2 bases short, with 7 bases between. This CDR3 contains 14 residues. The DNA for the CDR3 is TGTGCCAGCAGTTACTCCGCAGGGCAAGAGACCCAGTACTTC. Translated: CASSYSAGQETQYF.

The table lists this clonotype with many counts. The chain carries TRBV6-2 or TRBV6-3 and TRBJ1-1, with 7 bases that match TRBD1. This CDR3 spans 15 amino acids. Germline-derived CDR1 and CDR2 are MNHEY and SVGEGT. J was trimmed by 2 bases and V by 6 bases; bases with no gene match: 9. The CDR3 sequence: CASSPSGQTNTEAFF. The CDR3 DNA reads as TGTGCCAGCAGCCCGTCGGGACAGACAAACACTGAAGCTTTCTTT.

This clonotype was counted ten times or more. The V and J genes are TRBV28 and TRBJ2-3; TRBD1 aligns across 7 bases. Germline values: CDR1 MDHEN, CDR2 SYDVKM. CDR3 size: 16 residues. V gave up 5 bases and J gave up 2 bases; unmatched junction bases: 10. DNA for the CDR3: TGTGCCAGCAGTCCTCTTACAGGGGCCACCACAGATACGCAGTATTTT. This sequence encodes CASSPLTGATTDTQYF.

The chain couples TRBV6-5 to TRBJ2-5; D gene uncertain. The DNA end is a closer match to TRBJ2-7, so the J assignment may be wrong. CDR3 size: 15 residues. Germline lookup yields CDR1 MNHEY and CDR2 SVGAGI. CDR3 DNA: TGTGCCAGCGTGGCAAGGGCGACAAGCTCCTACGAGCAGTACTTC. This codes for CASVARATSSYEQYF.

This clonotype showed up just a few times. V gene TRBV6-5 combines with J gene TRBJ2-3; D ambiguous. The germline CDR1 and CDR2 sequences are MNHEY and SVGAGI. This CDR3 has 15 residues. The V end lost 0 bases, the J end lost 5 bases, and 12 bases lay between the germline ends. This CDR3 reads CASSYSIASEDTQYF. CDR3 in DNA: TGTGCCAGCAGTTACTCGATCGCGTCAGAAGATACGCAGTATTTT.

Here the CDR3 reads CSVIIVTGLSYGYTF. DNA of the CDR3: TGCAGTGTTATCATCGTAACAGGACTTTCCTATGGCTACACCTTC. The rearrangement links TRBV20-1 to TRBJ1-2; TRBD1 might be the D (5 bases). Trimming cost V 7 bases and J 4 bases, with 22 bases left between them. The germline CDR1 and CDR2 sequences are DFQATT and SNEGSKA (reference sequence). The CDR3 consists of 15 residues.

The chain uses TRBV3-1 and TRBJ2-5; tentative D call: TRBD2 (6 bases). This CDR3 is built from 16 residues. CDR1 is LGHDT, CDR2 YNNKEL, per germline (reference sequence). The V end was cut by 3 bases, the J end by 2 bases, with 16 bases between. The CDR3 loop is CASSHGLAITQETQYF. CDR3 coding DNA: TGTGCCAGCAGCCACGGGCTAGCGATAACACAAGAGACCCAGTACTTC.